This TCR beta chain was sequenced during a study of beta chain features in type 1 diabetes. The study, taken as a whole, reports: In comparison with healthy donors, patients had naive, central memory and Treg TCRB repertoires that appeared more similar. Any HLA effect on TCRB rearrangement was left unresolved by small sub-analyses. Moderate yet significant TCRB CDR3 shortening was seen in Type 1 diabetes patients in all four CD4+ subsets.

Concerning this clone: As yet, its antigen is unknown. The same CDR3 is also encoded by other DNA sequences in this sample.

V lost 0 bases to trimming and J lost 2 bases, with 9 bases between them. Germline assignment: CDR1 SGDLS and CDR2 YYNGEE. The CDR3 extends over 15 amino acids. Every bit of the isolated RNA underwent reverse transcription, so sequencing read expressed TCRB transcripts. This table comes from immunoSEQ multiplex PCR, and its TCRdb copy is limited to in-frame clones, with some not included. The repertoire holds about 260,000 clones, with around 21% as singletons. This chain links TRBV9 with TRBJ2-1, with D possibly being TRBD2 (5 bases). The material sequenced was naive CD4+ T cells from blood. This TCR came from a woman in her forties with type 1 diabetes. In nucleotides, the CDR3 is TGTGCCAGCAGCGTAGCGGGGTCCACCTACAATGAGCAGTTCTTC. Protein sequence: CASSVAGSTYNEQFF.